The T cell receptor beta chain described here comes from a study of cytomegalovirus exposure and HLA in healthy donors. Trimming removed 5 bases from V and 4 bases from J; junction bases left unmatched: 15. This CDR3 region has 17 residues. Looked up from germline, CDR1 is SGHVS and CDR2 is FNYEAQ. PCR was performed using 60 Vbeta and 13 Jbeta primers. Repertoires were generated with immunoSEQ multiplex PCR, while TCRdb's copy carries only in-frame clones and drops some. This table has about 170,000 clones, about 85% appearing once. The clonotype originates from a woman aged 45-65 years in good health and CMV-seropositive. Specimen: PBMCs. The chain uses TRBV7-6 and TRBJ1-2; TRBD1 aligns across 8 bases. CDR3 in amino acids: CASSPGQGLTLGYGYTF. The CDR3, as DNA: TGTGCCAGCAGCCCAGGACAGGGCTTAACTCTTGGCTATGGCTACACCTTC.